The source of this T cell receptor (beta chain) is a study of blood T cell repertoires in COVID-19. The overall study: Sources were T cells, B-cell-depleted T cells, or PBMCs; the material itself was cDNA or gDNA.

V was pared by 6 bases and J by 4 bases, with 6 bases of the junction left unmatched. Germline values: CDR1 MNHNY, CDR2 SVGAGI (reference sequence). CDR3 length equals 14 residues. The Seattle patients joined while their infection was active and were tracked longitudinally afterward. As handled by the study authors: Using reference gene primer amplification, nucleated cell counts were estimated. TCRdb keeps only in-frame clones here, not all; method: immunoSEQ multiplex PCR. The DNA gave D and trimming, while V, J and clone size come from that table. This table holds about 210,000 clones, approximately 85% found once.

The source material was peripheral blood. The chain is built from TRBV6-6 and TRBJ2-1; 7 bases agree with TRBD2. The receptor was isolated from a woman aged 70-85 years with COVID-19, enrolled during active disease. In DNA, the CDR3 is TGTGCCAGCAGATGGGCGGGGGAATACAATGAGCAGTTCTTC. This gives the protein CASRWAGEYNEQFF.